This TCR beta chain is from a study of T cell clones after liver transplantation. Study information: TCRbeta sequencing after a pre-transplant mixed lymphocyte reaction identified graft-donor-reactive clones, later tracked in post-transplant blood.

Points from the study as a whole: Small, mixed patient groups and varying post-transplant times limit these conclusions. A larger donor-reactive than third-party decline suggested partial antigen-specific deletion. Graft donor-reactive T cells may have migrated into the graft rather than being deleted.

V was clipped by 3 bases and J by 4 bases; unmatched bases: 7. Germline CDR1 and CDR2: GTSNPN and SVGIG (reference sequence). The length of the CDR3 is 15 residues. Profiled with immunoSEQ multiplex PCR; TCRdb holds only in-frame clones, not every one. The sample consists of 55,000 to 75,000 clones, 85% to 95% of them appearing once. For this clone: Its specificity is unknown.

The sequence was collected from a human patient who received a liver transplant. The graft donor may have contributed some T cells. The J gene is TRBJ1-2, the V gene TRBV30; 11 bases fit TRBD1. Sequenced here: CD4+ T cells from blood, sampled less than 27 months after liver transplant. The CDR3 sequence is CAWSPGQGAIYGYTF. The CDR3, as DNA: TGTGCCTGGAGCCCCGGACAGGGGGCCATCTATGGCTACACCTTC. Variable domain in full (rest from reference TRBV30 and TRBJ1-2): SQTIHQWPATLVQPVGSPLSLECTVEGTSNPNLYWYRQAAGRGLQLLFYSVGIGQISSEVPQNLSASRPQDRQFILSSKKLLLSDSGFYLCAWSPGQGAIYGYTFGSGTRLTVV.